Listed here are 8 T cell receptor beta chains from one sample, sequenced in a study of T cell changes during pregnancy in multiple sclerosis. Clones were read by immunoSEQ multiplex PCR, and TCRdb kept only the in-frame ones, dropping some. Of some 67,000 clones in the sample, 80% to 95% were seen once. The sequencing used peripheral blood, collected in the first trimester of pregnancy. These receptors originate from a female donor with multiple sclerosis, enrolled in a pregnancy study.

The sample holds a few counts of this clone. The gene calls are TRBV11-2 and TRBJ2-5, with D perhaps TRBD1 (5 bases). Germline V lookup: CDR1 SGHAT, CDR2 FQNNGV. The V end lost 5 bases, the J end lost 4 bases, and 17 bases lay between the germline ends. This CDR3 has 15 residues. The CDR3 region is CASSLRQTSRETQYF. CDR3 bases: TGTGCCAGCAGCCTCCGACAGACGTCCCGAGAGACCCAGTACTTC. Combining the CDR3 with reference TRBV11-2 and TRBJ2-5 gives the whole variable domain EAGVAQSPRYKIIEKRQSVAFWCNPISGHATLYWYQQILGQGPKLLIQFQNNGVVDDSQLPKDRFSAERLKGVDSTLKIQPAKLEDSAVYLCASSLRQTSRETQYFGPGTRLLVL.

CDR3 bases: TGTGCCAGCAGTTTACGAGGACAGCTCAATCAGCCCCAGCATTTT. Its translation is CASSLRGQLNQPQHF. The chain uses TRBV28 and TRBJ1-5, with D possibly being TRBD1 (6 bases). V was shortened by 2 bases and J by 3 bases, with 11 bases between the two germline ends. The CDR3 loop spans 15 amino acids. Per germline, CDR1 MDHEN and CDR2 SYDVKM.

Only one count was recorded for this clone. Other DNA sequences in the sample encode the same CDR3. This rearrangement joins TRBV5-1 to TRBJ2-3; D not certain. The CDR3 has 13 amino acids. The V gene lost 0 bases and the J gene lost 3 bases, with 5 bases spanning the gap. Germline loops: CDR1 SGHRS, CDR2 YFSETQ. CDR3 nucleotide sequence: TGCGCCAGCAGCTTGGGGAGAACAGATACGCAGTATTTT. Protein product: CASSLGRTDTQYF.

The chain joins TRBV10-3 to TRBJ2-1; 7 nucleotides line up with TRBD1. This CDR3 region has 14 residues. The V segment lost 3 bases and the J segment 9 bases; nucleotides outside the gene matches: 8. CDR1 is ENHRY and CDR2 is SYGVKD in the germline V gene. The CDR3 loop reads CAISEGETGTEQFF. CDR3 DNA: TGTGCCATCAGTGAAGGGGAGACAGGGACTGAGCAGTTCTTC.

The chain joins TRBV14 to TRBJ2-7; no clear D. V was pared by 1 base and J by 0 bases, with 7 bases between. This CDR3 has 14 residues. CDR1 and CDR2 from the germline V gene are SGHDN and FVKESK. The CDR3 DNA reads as TGTGCCAGCAGCCAAGGGTTGGCCTCCTACGAGCAGTACTTC. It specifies CASSQGLASYEQYF.

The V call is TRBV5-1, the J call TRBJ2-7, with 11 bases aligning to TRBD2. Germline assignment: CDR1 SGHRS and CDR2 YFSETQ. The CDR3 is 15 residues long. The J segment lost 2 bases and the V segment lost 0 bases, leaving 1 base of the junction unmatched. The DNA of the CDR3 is TGCGCCAGCAGCTTGGCGGGACTAGCGGCCTACGAGCAGTACTTC. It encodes CASSLAGLAAYEQYF. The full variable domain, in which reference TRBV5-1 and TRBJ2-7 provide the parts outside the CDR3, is KAGVTQTPRYLIKTRGQQVTLSCSPISGHRSVSWYQQTPGQGLQFLFEYFSETQRNKGNFPGRFSGRQFSNSRSEMNVSTLELGDSALYLCASSLAGLAAYEQYFGPGTRLTVT.

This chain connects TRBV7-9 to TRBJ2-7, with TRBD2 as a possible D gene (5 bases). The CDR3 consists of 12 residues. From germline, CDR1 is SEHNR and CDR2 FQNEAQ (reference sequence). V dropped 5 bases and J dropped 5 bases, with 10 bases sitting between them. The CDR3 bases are TGTGCCAGCAGCCGGGAATGGCACGAGCAGTACTTC. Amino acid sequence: CASSREWHEQYF.

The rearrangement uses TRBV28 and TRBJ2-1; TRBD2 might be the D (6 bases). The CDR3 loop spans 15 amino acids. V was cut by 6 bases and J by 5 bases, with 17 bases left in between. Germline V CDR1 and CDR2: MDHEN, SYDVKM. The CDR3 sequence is CASSPHRLEHNEQFF. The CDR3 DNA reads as TGTGCCAGCAGCCCCCATCGACTAGAGCACAATGAGCAGTTCTTC.